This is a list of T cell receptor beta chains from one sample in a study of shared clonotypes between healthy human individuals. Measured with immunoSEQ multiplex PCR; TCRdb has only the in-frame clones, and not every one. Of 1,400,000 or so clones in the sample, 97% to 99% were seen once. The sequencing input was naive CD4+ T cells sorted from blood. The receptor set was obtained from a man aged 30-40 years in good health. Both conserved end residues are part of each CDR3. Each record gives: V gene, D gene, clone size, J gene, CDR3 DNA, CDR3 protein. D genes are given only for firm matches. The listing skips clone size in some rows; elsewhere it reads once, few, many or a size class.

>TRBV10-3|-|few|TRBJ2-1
TGTGCCATCAGTGTTCACTCAAGCTCCTACAATGAGCAGTTCTTC
CAISVHSSSYNEQFF
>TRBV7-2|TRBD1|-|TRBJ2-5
TGTGCCAGCAGCCCTAGACAGGGTACGGAGACCCAGTACTTC
CASSPRQGTETQYF
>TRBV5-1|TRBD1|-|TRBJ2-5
TGCGCCAGCAGCACCGACAGGGTAGGGGTCCTTGAGACCCAGTACTTC
CASSTDRVGVLETQYF
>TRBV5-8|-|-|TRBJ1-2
TGTGCCAGCAGCTTGGGGAGAGCTTTTACAGGGATCAACTATGGCTACACCTTC
CASSLGRAFTGINYGYTF
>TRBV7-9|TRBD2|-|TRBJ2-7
TGTGCCAGCAGCATTAGCGGGAGGAGACTCTCCTACGAGCAGTACTTC
CASSISGRRLSYEQYF
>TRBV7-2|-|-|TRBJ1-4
TGTGCCAGCAGCTTAGGCCCAAATGAAAAACTGTTTTTT
CASSLGPNEKLFF
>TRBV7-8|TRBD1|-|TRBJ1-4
TGTGCCAGCAGTCCACAGGGGGCGTGGGAAAAACTGTTTTTT
CASSPQGAWEKLFF
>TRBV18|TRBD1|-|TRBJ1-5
TGTGCCAGCTCACCGGGACAGTATAGCAATCAGCCCCAGCATTTT
CASSPGQYSNQPQHF
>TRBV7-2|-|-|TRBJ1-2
TGTGCCAGCAGCCGAGGTTTACGGGGACACAACTATGGCTACACCTTC
CASSRGLRGHNYGYTF
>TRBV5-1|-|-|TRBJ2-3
TGCGCCAGCAGCCCCGAGACTGTCTGGGGCACAGATACGCAGTATTTT
CASSPETVWGTDTQYF
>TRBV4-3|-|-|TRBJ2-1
TGCGCCAGCAGCCAAGATTTTCGGCAGGGCACCTACAATGAGCAGTTCTTC
CASSQDFRQGTYNEQFF
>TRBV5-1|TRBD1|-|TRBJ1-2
TGCGCCAGCAGCTACGGGACAGGGCCCGAGGATGGCTACACCTTC
CASSYGTGPEDGYTF
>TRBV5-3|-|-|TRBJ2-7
TGTGCCGGGATGGTCCGGTACTTC
CAGMVRYF
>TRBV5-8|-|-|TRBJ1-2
TGTGCCAGCAGCTTGCGCGGAAACTATGGCTACACCTTC
CASSLRGNYGYTF
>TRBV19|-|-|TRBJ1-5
TGTGCCAGTAGAAATCCAGGGTCAAGGCAGCCCCAGCATTTT
CASRNPGSRQPQHF
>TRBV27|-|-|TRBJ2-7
TGTGCCAGCAGTTTATTTCTGGGACGGATTTACGAGCAGTACTTC
CASSLFLGRIYEQYF
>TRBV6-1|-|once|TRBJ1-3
TGTGCCAGCAGTGAAATTTTTAGAGGGGCGACTGGAAACACCGTATATTTT
CASSEIFRGATGNTVYF
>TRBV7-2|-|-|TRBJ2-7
TGTGCCAGCAGCTTGAGGGCTAGTGTTCACGAGCAGTACTTC
CASSLRASVHEQYF
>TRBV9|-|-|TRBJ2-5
-
CASSKDQYFGETQYF
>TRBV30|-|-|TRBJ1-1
TGTGCCTGGAGTCCTCGCAAGAACACTGAAGCTTTCTTT
CAWSPRKNTEAFF
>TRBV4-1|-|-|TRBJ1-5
TGCGCCAGCAGCCAGGCCGGGACACAGAATCAGCCCCAGCATTTT
CASSQAGTQNQPQHF
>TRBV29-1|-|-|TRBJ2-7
TGCAGCGTTGTGGGACAAACCTACGAGCAGTACTTC
CSVVGQTYEQYF
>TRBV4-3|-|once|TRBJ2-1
TGCGCCAGCAGCCAAGAAGAGGGGAATGAGCAGTTCTTC
CASSQEEGNEQFF
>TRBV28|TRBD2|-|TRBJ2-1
TGTGCCACCGGACTAGCTAAGGATGAGCAGTTCTTC
CATGLAKDEQFF
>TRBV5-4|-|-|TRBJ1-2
TGTGCCAGCAGCTTGGAGCCGGGCCGCCGCGATGGCTACACCTTC
CASSLEPGRRDGYTF
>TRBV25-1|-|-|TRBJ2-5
TGTGCAACCAGGGGAGAGACCCAGTACTTC
CATRGETQYF
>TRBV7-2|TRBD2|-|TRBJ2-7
TGTGCCAGCAGCATCCGACTAGCGGCCTCCGACTACGAGCAGTACTTC
CASSIRLAASDYEQYF
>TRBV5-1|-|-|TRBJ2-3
TGCGCCAGCAGCCCGACCATAAATACAGAGTTGATGAGTACGCAGTATTTT
CASSPTINTELMSTQYF
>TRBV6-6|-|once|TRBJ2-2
TGTGCCAGCAGTTACTCGTCGGGGCCCGGGGAGCTGTTTTTT
CASSYSSGPGELFF
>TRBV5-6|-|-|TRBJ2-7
TGTGCCAGCAGCACCTCGGGACTGGCGAGCTCCTACGAGCAGTACTTC
CASSTSGLASSYEQYF
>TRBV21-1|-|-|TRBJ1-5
TGTGCCAGCAGCCCAAGAGGGCCGATGAGCAATCAGCCCCAGCATTTT
CASSPRGPMSNQPQHF
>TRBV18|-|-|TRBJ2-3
TGTGCCAGCTCACCACCGACCACCACAGATACGCAGTATTTT
CASSPPTTTDTQYF
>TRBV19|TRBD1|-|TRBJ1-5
TGTGCCAGTAGTATACGACAGGGCCGTCAGCCCCAGCATTTT
CASSIRQGRQPQHF
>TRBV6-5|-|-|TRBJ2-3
TGTGCCAGCACTAGCGCACGGAGCACAGATACGCAGTATTTT
CASTSARSTDTQYF
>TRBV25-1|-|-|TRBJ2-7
TGTGCCAGCAGGACGGTCTCGGGAGAGCAGTACTTC
CASRTVSGEQYF
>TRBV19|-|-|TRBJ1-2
TGTGCCAGTAAACTGGGAGGATCTAACTATGGCTACACCTTC
CASKLGGSNYGYTF
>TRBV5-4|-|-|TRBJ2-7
TGTGCCAGCAGCTTGGAGAGTAAACTGAGCGAGCAGTACTTC
CASSLESKLSEQYF
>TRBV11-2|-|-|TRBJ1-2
TGTGCCAGCAGCTTAACCCGAGGGGGGGCTGGCGGCTACACCTTC
CASSLTRGGAGGYTF
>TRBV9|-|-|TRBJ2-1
TGTGCCAGCACCAAGGACACCTACAATGAGCAGTTCTTC
CASTKDTYNEQFF
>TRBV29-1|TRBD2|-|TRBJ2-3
TGCAGCGCTACGGGACTAGCGGGAGGTGCCGATACGCAGTATTTT
CSATGLAGGADTQYF
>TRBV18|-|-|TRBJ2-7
TGTGCCAGCTCACCGTATGGAGCCTACGAGCAGTACTTC
CASSPYGAYEQYF